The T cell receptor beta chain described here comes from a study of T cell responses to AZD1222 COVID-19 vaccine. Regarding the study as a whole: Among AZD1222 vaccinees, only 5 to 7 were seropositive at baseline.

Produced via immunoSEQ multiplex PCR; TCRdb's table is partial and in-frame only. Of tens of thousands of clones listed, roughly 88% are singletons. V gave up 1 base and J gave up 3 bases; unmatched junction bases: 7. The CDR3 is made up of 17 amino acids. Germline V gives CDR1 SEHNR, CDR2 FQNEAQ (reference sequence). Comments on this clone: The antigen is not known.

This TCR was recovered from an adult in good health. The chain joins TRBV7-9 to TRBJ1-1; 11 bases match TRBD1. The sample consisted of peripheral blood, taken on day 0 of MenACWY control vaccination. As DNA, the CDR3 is TGTGCCAGCAGCTTAGGCCGTTGGGGACAGGGGGACACTGAAGCTTTCTTT. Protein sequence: CASSLGRWGQGDTEAFF.